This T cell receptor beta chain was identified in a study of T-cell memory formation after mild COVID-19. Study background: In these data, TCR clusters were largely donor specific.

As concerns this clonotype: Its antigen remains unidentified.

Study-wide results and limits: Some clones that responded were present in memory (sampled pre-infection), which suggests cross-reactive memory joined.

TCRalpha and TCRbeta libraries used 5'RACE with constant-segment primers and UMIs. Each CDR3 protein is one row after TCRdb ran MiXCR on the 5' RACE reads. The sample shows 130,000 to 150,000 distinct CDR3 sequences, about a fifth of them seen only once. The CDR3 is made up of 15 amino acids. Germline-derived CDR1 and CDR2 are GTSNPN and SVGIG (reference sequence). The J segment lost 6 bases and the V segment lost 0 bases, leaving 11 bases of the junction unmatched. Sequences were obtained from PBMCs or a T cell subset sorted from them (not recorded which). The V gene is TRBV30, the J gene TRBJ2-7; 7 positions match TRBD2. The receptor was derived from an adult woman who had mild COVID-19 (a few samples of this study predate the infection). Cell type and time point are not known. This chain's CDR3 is CAWSVLASGPSEQYF. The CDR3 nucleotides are TGTGCCTGGAGTGTACTGGCTAGCGGACCTAGCGAGCAGTACTTC.